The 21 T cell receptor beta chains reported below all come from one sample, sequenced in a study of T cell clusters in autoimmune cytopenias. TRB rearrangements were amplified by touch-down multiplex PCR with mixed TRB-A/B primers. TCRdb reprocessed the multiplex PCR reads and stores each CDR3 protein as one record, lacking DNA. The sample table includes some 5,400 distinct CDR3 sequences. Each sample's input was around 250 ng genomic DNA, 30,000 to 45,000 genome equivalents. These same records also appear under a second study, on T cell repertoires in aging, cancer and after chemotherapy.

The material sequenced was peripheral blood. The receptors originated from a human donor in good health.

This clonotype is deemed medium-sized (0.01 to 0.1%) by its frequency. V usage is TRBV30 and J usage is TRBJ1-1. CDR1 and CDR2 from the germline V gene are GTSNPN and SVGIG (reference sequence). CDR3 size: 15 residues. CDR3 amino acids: CAWSVYGGMNTEAFF.

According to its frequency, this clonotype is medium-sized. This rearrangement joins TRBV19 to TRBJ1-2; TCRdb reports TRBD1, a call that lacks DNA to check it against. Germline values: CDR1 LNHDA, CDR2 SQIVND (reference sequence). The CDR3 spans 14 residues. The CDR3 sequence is CASSAIGAGYGYTF.

CDR3 amino acids: CAISDRGWGSPEAFF. V is TRBV10-3 and J is TRBJ1-1; TCRdb lists TRBD1, though no DNA is available to test this call. Germline V gene sequence: CDR1 ENHRY, CDR2 SYGVKD. The CDR3 length is 15 residues.

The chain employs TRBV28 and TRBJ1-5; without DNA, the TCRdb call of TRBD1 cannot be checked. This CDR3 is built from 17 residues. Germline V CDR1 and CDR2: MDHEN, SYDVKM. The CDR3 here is CASSLTTGASSNQPQHF.

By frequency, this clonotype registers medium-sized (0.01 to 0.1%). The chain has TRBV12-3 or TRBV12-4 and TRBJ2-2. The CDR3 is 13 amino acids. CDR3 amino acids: CASSWADTGELFF.

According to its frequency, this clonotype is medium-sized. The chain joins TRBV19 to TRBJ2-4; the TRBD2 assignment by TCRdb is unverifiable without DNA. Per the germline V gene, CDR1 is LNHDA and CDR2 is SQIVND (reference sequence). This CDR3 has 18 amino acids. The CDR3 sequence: CASSRGLAGGVAKNIQYF.

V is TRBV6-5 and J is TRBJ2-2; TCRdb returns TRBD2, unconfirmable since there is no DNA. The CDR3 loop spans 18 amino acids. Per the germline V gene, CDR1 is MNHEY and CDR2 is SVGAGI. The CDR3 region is CASSNPGLAVPNTGELFF.

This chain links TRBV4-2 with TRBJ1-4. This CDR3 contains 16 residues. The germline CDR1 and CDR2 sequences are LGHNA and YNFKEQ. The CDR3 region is CASSHNSVATNEKLFF.

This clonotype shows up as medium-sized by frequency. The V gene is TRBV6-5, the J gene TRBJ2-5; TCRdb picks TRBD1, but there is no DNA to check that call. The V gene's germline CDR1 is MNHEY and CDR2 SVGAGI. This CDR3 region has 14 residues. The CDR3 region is CASRTAGGAETQYF.

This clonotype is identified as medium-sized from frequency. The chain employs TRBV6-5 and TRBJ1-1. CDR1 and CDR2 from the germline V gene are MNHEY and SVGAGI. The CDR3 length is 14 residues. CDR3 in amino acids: CASSYSTVNTEAFF.

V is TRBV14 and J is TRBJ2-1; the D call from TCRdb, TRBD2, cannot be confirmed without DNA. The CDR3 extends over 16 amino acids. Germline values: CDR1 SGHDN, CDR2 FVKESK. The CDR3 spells CASSQVESSGYNEQFF.

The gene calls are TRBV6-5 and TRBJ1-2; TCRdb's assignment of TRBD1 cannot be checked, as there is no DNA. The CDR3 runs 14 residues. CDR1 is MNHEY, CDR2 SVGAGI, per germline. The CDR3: CASSDSGRGYGYTF.

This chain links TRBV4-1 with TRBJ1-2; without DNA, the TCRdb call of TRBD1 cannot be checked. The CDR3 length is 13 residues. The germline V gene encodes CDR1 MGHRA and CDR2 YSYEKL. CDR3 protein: CASSQTRGLGYTF.

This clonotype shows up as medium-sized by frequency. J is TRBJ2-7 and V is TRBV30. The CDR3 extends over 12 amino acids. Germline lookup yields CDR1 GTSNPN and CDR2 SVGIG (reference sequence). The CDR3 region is CAWSTDSYEQYF. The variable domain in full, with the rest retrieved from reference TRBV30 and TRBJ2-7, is SQTIHQWPATLVQPVGSPLSLECTVEGTSNPNLYWYRQAAGRGLQLLFYSVGIGQISSEVPQNLSASRPQDRQFILSSKKLLLSDSGFYLCAWSTDSYEQYFGPGTRLTVT.

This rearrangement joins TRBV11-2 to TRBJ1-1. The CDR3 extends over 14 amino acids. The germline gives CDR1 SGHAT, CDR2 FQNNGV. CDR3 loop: CASSFGGGLTEAFF.

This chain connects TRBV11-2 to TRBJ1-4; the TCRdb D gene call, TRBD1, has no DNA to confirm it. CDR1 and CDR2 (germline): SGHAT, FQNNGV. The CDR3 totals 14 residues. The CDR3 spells CASSLEAGASDRFF. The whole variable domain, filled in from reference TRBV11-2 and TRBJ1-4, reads EAGVAQSPRYKIIEKRQSVAFWCNPISGHATLYWYQQILGQGPKLLIQFQNNGVVDDSQLPKDRFSAERLKGVDSTLKIQPAKLEDSAVYLCASSLEAGASDRFFGSGTQLSVL.

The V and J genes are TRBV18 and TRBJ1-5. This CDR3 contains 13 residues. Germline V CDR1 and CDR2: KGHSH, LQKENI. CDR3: CASSPGNNQPQHF.

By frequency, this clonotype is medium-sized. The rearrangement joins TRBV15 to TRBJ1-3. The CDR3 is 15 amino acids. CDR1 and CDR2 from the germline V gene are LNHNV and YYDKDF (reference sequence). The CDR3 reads CATSREFRSGNTIYF.

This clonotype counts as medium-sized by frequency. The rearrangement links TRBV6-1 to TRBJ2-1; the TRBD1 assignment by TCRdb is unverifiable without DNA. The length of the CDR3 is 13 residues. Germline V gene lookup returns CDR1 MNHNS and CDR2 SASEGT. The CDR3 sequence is CASSREGGNEQFF.

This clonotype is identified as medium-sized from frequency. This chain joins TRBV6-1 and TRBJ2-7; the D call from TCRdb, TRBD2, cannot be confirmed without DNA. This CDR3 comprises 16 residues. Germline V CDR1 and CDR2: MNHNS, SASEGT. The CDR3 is CASRREGPSSSYEQYF.

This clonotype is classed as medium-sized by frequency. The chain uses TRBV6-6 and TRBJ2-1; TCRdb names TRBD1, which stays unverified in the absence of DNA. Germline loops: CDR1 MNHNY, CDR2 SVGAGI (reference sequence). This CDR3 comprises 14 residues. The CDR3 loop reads CASSFEGQYNEQFF.